This record concerns one T cell receptor (beta chain) sequence. Its antigen is not yet known. No base quality values were provided; no much bigger clone lies one nucleotide off. CDR1 and CDR2, looked up from the germline V gene (reference sequence), are SEHNR and FQNEAQ. Reading from cysteine to phenylalanine, the CDR3 counts 17 amino acids. Only CDR3 DNA is held: 51 bases, read in frame from base 1. The germline V end is reduced by 5 bases and the J end by 7 bases; junction bases left unmatched: 16. In total, 500 to 700 healthy bone marrow donors made up the cohort. At the time of sampling, all cohort members were nominally healthy, though unrecorded immune exposures were likely present. The donor tested CMV seropositive and was one of the 289 seropositive cohort members. A peripheral blood sample was collected from each donor, and TCR beta sequencing was performed on peripheral blood mononuclear cells. Genomic DNA extraction from the blood cell samples was performed with the Qiagen DNeasy Blood Extraction Kit.

This specimen belongs to a study of cytomegalovirus exposure and HLA in healthy donors (dated by TCRdb to 2016 to 2017). About the full investigation: An earlier analysis of some 620 of the donors reported 276 Gb of sequence data and around 120 million unique TCR beta sequences obtained from roughly 180 million T cells. Roughly 300 gigabases of sequencing data and around 80 million unique TCR sequences made up an early release that covered 640 HLA-typed donors. The genetic ancestry cluster associated with self-reported Caucasian donors included 81% of the roughly 360 genotyped donors. The study aimed to test whether signatures of past pathogen exposure could be identified by cataloging public T cell receptors. Using immunosequencing, the study profiled T cell repertoires from approximately 700 subjects and related those repertoires to cytomegalovirus serostatus. Along with the roughly 670-subject first cohort, a separate validation cohort of around 110 different subjects was used. High-throughput TCR immunosequencing, statistical association of individual TCRs with disease status, and machine learning were combined to predict cytomegalovirus infection status. A later analysis re-analyzed previously published TCR beta repertoires from several hundred donors and added high-resolution HLA genotyping to study TCR occurrence patterns. The later analysis used no new phenotypic data to find candidate immune exposures, relying instead on TCR beta sequences and their occurrence across donors. To decide whether each TCR beta V gene segment behaved as functional or pseudogenic, an earlier analysis of some 600 of the donors relied on high-throughput TCR beta sequencing. Donor age, sex, ethnicity and CMV serostatus were compiled alongside the repertoire data. A later genetic analysis took genome-wide SNP genotypes for about 55% of the 666 donors and used that subset as a discovery cohort. All discovery cohort repertoires had been generated on a single sequencing platform. HLA typing covered class I and class II loci at four-digit resolution. Typing coverage differed by locus: A, B, C, DRB1 and DQB1 were typed in about 629-640 donors, DQA1 in approximately 520, DPA1 in nearly 610, and DPB1 in 472. Several DR-DQ haplotypes were handled as single units for association and clustering because linkage in the cohort was strong. On average, approximately 250,000 unique TCR beta nucleotide sequences were sequenced per donor among more than 350 genotyped donors of the cohort, with 15% to 20% of those sequences being non-productive. The paper as a whole reports these results and caveats: Most CMV-associated TCR beta chains appeared to be HLA-restricted in a later analysis, and the HLA associations seemed to be driven largely by CMV exposure. Immune exposure information for the cohort was limited to CMV serostatus. It was suggested by the authors that the approach could potentially be generalized to other disease states and immunological phenotypes. The sequencing pipeline was judged likely to have produced a cluster of highly shared sequence variants as a technical artifact. According to a later genetic analysis, donors in an Asian-associated ancestry cluster had fewer N-insertions in productive TCRs than the roughly 660-donor mean. A total of about 150 TCR beta chains were listed by the study as associated with cytomegalovirus. About 17 rarely observed V segments, including chromosome 9 orphons, were excluded from the earlier analysis of about 500 of the donors because counts were too low. A later genetic analysis associated a missense DCLRE1C variant with V-gene and J-gene trimming of TCR beta chains, and an independent cohort replicated the association. When HLA alleles, especially DR and DQ, strongly co-occurred, TCR associations were difficult to assign to individual alleles. In an earlier analysis of approximately 590 of the donors, most TCR beta V segments appeared in productive rearrangements about 87% or about 30% of the time, broadly matching IMGT annotations. The cohort was sequenced for TCR beta chains only, and without alpha or paired-chain data the features that could be detected were limited. Across donors, most TCR sequences were observed very rarely, whereas some public TCRs were present in many individuals. A later analysis associated 16,951 TCR beta sequences with specific HLA alleles at a false discovery rate of 0.05. In vitro tests confirmed that three of the cytomegalovirus-associated TCR beta chains recognize cytomegalovirus antigens. According to a later analysis, TCR association rates differed among HLA loci, with DRB1 alleles showing the most associated TCRs and HLA-C alleles showing the fewest. Some IMGT-functional V segments, including TRBV6-2 and TRBV6-3, could not be told apart with the 87-base-pair reads, so those segments were excluded. The classifier was reported to diagnose cytomegalovirus status with high specificity and sensitivity in both the original and validation cohorts. Because HLA typing was missing for some donors at each locus, association tests included only the typed subset. A later analysis reported that several top co-occurrence clusters appeared linked to parvovirus B19, influenza, CMV and Epstein-Barr virus. A further reported finding was that TCR beta sequences accurately predicted the HLA-A and HLA-B alleles for most subjects in the first cohort. Sequencing depth was assumed to be roughly uniform across donors in the presence/absence analyses, though that assumption may not hold. In a later analysis, HLA-associated TCR beta chains showed more clonal expansion and lower generation probabilities than non-associated chains that were equally common. Correlated functional status among segregating V segments might be attributable to linkage disequilibrium, but an unknown experimental factor could not be ruled out.

Library preparation employed the immunoSEQ multiplex PCR assay. For the multiplex PCR, a mixture combining 60 forward primers for TCR Vbeta segments and 13 reverse primers for TCR Jbeta segments was used. The CDR3 region of rearranged TCR beta genes was amplified from genomic DNA with a multiplex PCR assay. The amplified TCR beta libraries were sequenced on the Illumina HiSeq System as 87-base-pair reads. The source study handled its data this way. A later analysis tallied 75 million to 95 million unique TCR beta chains across the 666 repertoires, and approximately 12 million of those chains were shared by two or more donors. To remove PCR and sequencing errors, raw reads were error-corrected and collapsed into unique sequences using a nearest-neighbor algorithm that merged closely related sequences. V, D and J gene segments were assigned by aligning CDR3 sequences to IMGT reference sequences. For a sequence to be retained, a match of at least six nucleotides was required to both a V gene segment and a J gene segment. A rearrangement counted as productive if the CDR3 had no stop codons and remained in frame with V and J, and every other rearrangement counted as non-productive. CDR3 was defined according to IMGT convention as the region running from the second conserved V-encoded cysteine to the conserved J-encoded phenylalanine. Sequences without an unambiguous match to a single V gene segment were excluded from the earlier analysis of 587 of the donors. An earlier analysis of almost 600 of the donors classified V segments as functional when productive rearrangements were above 56.7% and as segregating when the standard deviation between donors was above 5%. To diagnose cytomegalovirus status from the catalog of TCR beta chain sequences, a statistical classification framework was built. In a later analysis, V and J genes were assigned by comparing TCR nucleotide sequences against IMGT/GENE-DB human TR gene sequences. Using the TCRdist pipeline, a later analysis assigned CDR3 sequences along with most-parsimonious VDJ recombination scenarios. In a later analysis, each TCR beta chain was defined by its CDR3 amino acid sequence together with its V-gene family, and reads without a unique V-gene family were excluded. As a way to deal with suspected cross-contamination and a sequencing artifact, a later analysis dropped 450 to 600 nucleotide sequences that were highly shared and had low generation probability. A later analysis calculated a clonal expansion index for each public chain from normalized within-repertoire ranks of inferred template counts. Generation probabilities in a later analysis came from a VDJ recombination model fitted to out-of-frame rearrangements, and those results were checked against IGoR. In a later analysis, hypergeometric tests were used to score TCR-TCR, TCR-HLA and TCR-CMV co-occurrence, with a repertoire-size bias correction applied to TCR pairs. False discovery rates were estimated in a later analysis by permuting HLA or CMV assignments 20 times. In a later analysis, co-occurring TCRs were grouped using DBSCAN, with TCRdist sequence similarity added in when clustering inside HLA-allele-positive subsets. Repertoires with fewer than 30,000 or more than 120,000 public chains, plus five repertoires with anomalous nucleotide sharing, were excluded from co-occurrence clustering. Held by TCRdb, this immuneACCESS table contains in-frame sequences only and omits some clones. Under half of the omission traces to an unresolved V gene where checked; the cause of the rest is unknown. The DNA gave D and trimming, while V, J and clone size come from that table. For this sample there are approximately 85,000 clones; approximately 80% appear just once. About 32% of the sample is taken by the ten largest.

Sequencing was performed on PBMCs. The V gene is TRBV7-9 and the J gene is TRBJ2-5, with 10 bases matching TRBD1. The source is a man in his forties or fifties in good health and CMV-seropositive. The bases read TGTGCCAGCAGCCCAGCCGGGACAGGGGTCGAGAGATTGACCCAGTACTTC. This gives the protein CASSPAGTGVERLTQYF. Reference TRBV7-9 and TRBJ2-5 genes cover what lies past the CDR3, so the full variable domain is DTGVSQNPRHKITKRGQNVTFRCDPISEHNRLYWYRQTLGQGPEFLTYFQNEAQLEKSRLLSDRFSAERPKGSFSTLEIQRTEQGDSAMYLCASSPAGTGVERLTQYFGPGTRLLVL.